This passage covers 24 T cell receptor beta chains from one sample sequenced in a study of T cell responses to AZD1222 COVID-19 vaccine. TCRdb's copy holds only in-frame clones and misses some; the assay was immunoSEQ multiplex PCR. The sample gives roughly 100,000 clones, roughly 91% of which show up once; 35% to 50% is in the top ten. The sequences come from peripheral blood, collected on day 0 of AZD1222 vaccination. Receptor source: an adult in good health.

The chain recombines TRBV7-9 with TRBJ1-3; possibly TRBD1 for D (5 bases). Trimming pared 5 bases from V and 2 bases from J, leaving 13 bases between. This CDR3 is 15 amino acids long. Germline V gene lookup returns CDR1 SEHNR and CDR2 FQNEAQ (reference sequence). CDR3 coding DNA: TGTGCCAGCAGCAAAACAGGTGGGCCTGGAAACACCATATATTTT. It specifies CASSKTGGPGNTIYF.

This sequence joins TRBV11-3 and TRBJ2-3; 7 nucleotides line up with TRBD1. Trimming at V came to 4 bases and at J to 0 bases, leaving 19 bases not matched to a gene. This CDR3 spans 20 amino acids. CDR1 is SGHNT and CDR2 is YENEEA in the germline V gene. The CDR3 region has the DNA TGTGCCAGCAGCTCCACGAGCCACGGGGACAGCAGTTTTAGCACAGATACGCAGTATTTT. It translates to CASSSTSHGDSSFSTDTQYF. The full variable domain, with the rest looked up from reference TRBV11-3 and TRBJ2-3, is EAGVVQSPRYKIIEKKQPVAFWCNPISGHNTLYWYLQNLGQGPELLIRYENEEAVDDSQLPKDRFSAERLKGVDSTLKIQPAELGDSAVYLCASSSTSHGDSSFSTDTQYFGPGTRLTVL.

A single count supports this clone. The genes are TRBV6-1 and TRBJ1-2; TRBD1 might be the D (5 bases). The V and J ends lost 1 base and 4 bases respectively, with 13 bases between them. Germline V gene lookup returns CDR1 MNHNS and CDR2 SASEGT. The CDR3 loop spans 15 amino acids. The CDR3 nucleotides are TGTGCCAGCAGTGAAGGGGGCTCCTTTAGCTATGGCTACACCTTC. Translating it yields CASSEGGSFSYGYTF.

This clone was found once. Other DNA variants within this sample encode the same CDR3. V usage is TRBV5-1 and J usage is TRBJ1-5, with D uncertain. The V gene lost 0 bases and the J gene lost 0 bases, with 4 bases spanning the gap. Germline V CDR1 and CDR2: SGHRS, YFSETQ. CDR3 length: 14 residues. CDR3 sequence (DNA): TGCGCCAGCAGCTTGGCAGGTAGCAATCAGCCCCAGCATTTT. Its translation is CASSLAGSNQPQHF.

The rearrangement uses TRBV5-4 and TRBJ2-7, with D hard to call. The CDR3 runs to 14 residues. V was cut by 1 base and J by 0 bases, with 8 bases left in between. Germline V gene sequence: CDR1 SGHNT, CDR2 YYREEE (reference sequence). In DNA form, the CDR3 reads TGTGCCAGCAGCTTGCTTTCCAGCTCCTACGAGCAGTACTTC. It translates to CASSLLSSSYEQYF.

The chain carries TRBV11-2 and TRBJ2-7; 8 bases are shared with TRBD1. Germline assignment: CDR1 SGHAT and CDR2 FQNNGV. The CDR3 is made up of 14 amino acids. V trimming: 8 bases; J trimming: 0 bases; junction bases outside the gene matches: 6. CDR3 in DNA: TGTGCCAGCGAGGGGACAGGTAGCTCCTACGAGCAGTACTTC. It encodes CASEGTGSSYEQYF.

The rearrangement uses TRBV5-4 and TRBJ2-5; 8 bases agree with TRBD1. Germline V gives CDR1 SGHNT, CDR2 YYREEE (reference sequence). V shed 4 bases and J 3 bases; nucleotides not matched to a gene: 5. The CDR3 has 14 amino acids. The DNA for the CDR3 is TGTGCCAGCAGCGGTGGGGGACAGGAAGAGACCCAGTACTTC. This gives the protein CASSGGGQEETQYF.

This clone has only one observation. The J gene is TRBJ2-7, the V gene TRBV9, with 7 positions matching TRBD1. The CDR3 sequence is 17 residues long. In germline, CDR1 is SGDLS, CDR2 YYNGEE. V was clipped by 4 bases and J by 0 bases; unmatched bases: 13. Written as DNA, the CDR3 is TGTGCCAGCAGCCCAAAACAGGGGACAGCCACCTCCTACGAGCAGTACTTC. Amino acids: CASSPKQGTATSYEQYF.

This chain links TRBV4-2 with TRBJ1-3; the match to TRBD1 covers 8 bases. CDR3 length: 14 residues. The ends lost 3 bases at V and 4 bases at J; junction bases unmatched: 2. The germline V gene encodes CDR1 LGHNA and CDR2 YNFKEQ. CDR3 sequence (DNA): TGTGCCAGCAGCCAGACAGGGGAGGGAAACACCATATATTTT. Protein: CASSQTGEGNTIYF.

J is TRBJ2-5 and V is TRBV7-3; D may be TRBD2 (5 bases). Germline V gene data show CDR1 as SGHTA and CDR2 as FQGTGA. V was trimmed by 5 bases and J by 7 bases, leaving 17 bases between them. The CDR3 consists of 14 residues. The CDR3 spells CASSPDGVGGTQYF. The CDR3 DNA is TGTGCCAGCAGCCCCGACGGGGTCGGAGGGACCCAGTACTTC.

V usage is TRBV5-1 and J usage is TRBJ2-7, with 10 positions matching TRBD2. Trimming removed 4 bases from V and 4 bases from J; junction bases left unmatched: 8. The CDR3 totals 15 residues. Per germline, CDR1 SGHRS and CDR2 YFSETQ. This chain's CDR3 is CASSPPGLASYEQYF. The DNA for the CDR3 is TGCGCCAGCAGCCCGCCGGGACTAGCGAGTTACGAGCAGTACTTC.

In this sample, this clone turned up once. V gene TRBV19 combines with J gene TRBJ1-4; D ambiguous. The CDR3 runs to 18 residues. V was trimmed by 0 bases and J by 0 bases, leaving 14 bases between them. Per germline, CDR1 LNHDA and CDR2 SQIVND (reference sequence). The CDR3 sequence: CASSIDSGQIATNEKLFF. CDR3 DNA: TGTGCCAGTAGTATAGATTCTGGCCAGATTGCAACTAATGAAAAACTGTTTTTT.

The chain links TRBV27 to TRBJ2-1; 11 nucleotides line up with TRBD2. This CDR3 is 17 amino acids long. CDR1 and CDR2 from the germline V gene are MNHEY and SMNVEV (reference sequence). V dropped 6 bases and J dropped 5; count of bases not matched to a gene: 12. CDR3: CASRPSRGLAVDNEQFF. The CDR3 nucleotides are TGTGCCAGCAGACCGTCCCGGGGACTAGCGGTCGACAATGAGCAGTTCTTC.

This chain uses TRBV19 with TRBJ2-1; 9 positions agree with TRBD1. From germline, CDR1 is LNHDA and CDR2 SQIVND (reference sequence). The CDR3 is 15 residues long. With V trimmed by 7 bases and J by 10 bases, 14 bases remained unmatched. In DNA form, the CDR3 reads TGTGCCAGTACCGATATCCCGGGACAGGGCGAGGAGCAGTTCTTC. Its protein product is CASTDIPGQGEEQFF.

The chain employs TRBV2 and TRBJ1-6; D is possibly TRBD1 (5 bases). Germline V gene lookup returns CDR1 SNHLY and CDR2 FYNNEI. CDR3 length: 14 amino acids. Trimming removed 6 bases from V and 7 bases from J, with 13 bases in between. CDR3 sequence (DNA): TGTGCCAGCAGGGAGACAGCTATCAATTCACCCCTCCACTTT. As protein: CASRETAINSPLHF.

This clone has only one observation. This chain joins TRBV15 and TRBJ2-7; D is undetermined. The CDR3 is 15 amino acids. The ends were cut back, 0 bases at V and 3 bases at J, with 12 bases in the middle. CDR1 LNHNV and CDR2 YYDKDF come from the germline V gene (reference sequence). CDR3 amino acids: CATSRDTVLNYEQYF. DNA for the CDR3: TGTGCCACCAGCAGAGATACTGTACTGAACTACGAGCAGTACTTC.

This chain uses TRBV3-1 (or the pseudogene TRBV3-2) with TRBJ1-5; D might be TRBD1 (6 bases). Germline V CDR1 and CDR2: LGHDT, YNNKEL (reference sequence). CDR3 size: 14 residues. Trimming took 3 bases from V and 2 from J, leaving 8 bases between them. The CDR3 DNA reads TGTGCCAGCAGCCACAGGGGTGGCAATCAGCCCCAGCATTTT. Translating it yields CASSHRGGNQPQHF.

The genes are TRBV5-6 and TRBJ1-6; 11 nucleotides agree with TRBD1. V shed 4 bases, J shed 11 bases, and the junction held 8 bases outside the gene matches. The CDR3 sequence is 15 residues long. The germline CDR1 and CDR2 sequences are SGHDT and YYEEEE. The CDR3 bases are TGTGCCAGCAGCGAAGCCGGGACAGGGGGGACACCCCTCCACTTT. Protein product: CASSEAGTGGTPLHF. Full variable domain (rest looked up from reference TRBV5-6 and TRBJ1-6): DAGVTQSPTHLIKTRGQQVTLRCSPKSGHDTVSWYQQALGQGPQFIFQYYEEEERQRGNFPDRFSGHQFPNYSSELNVNALLLGDSALYLCASSEAGTGGTPLHFGNGTRLTVT.

The genes are TRBV25-1 and TRBJ2-7; D not certain. V was trimmed by 8 bases and J by 3 bases, leaving 5 bases between them. Germline V gene data show CDR1 as MGHDK and CDR2 as SYGVNS. The CDR3 runs 10 residues. This CDR3 is CASGNYEQYF. CDR3 DNA sequence: TGTGCCAGCGGGAACTACGAGCAGTACTTC.

The V and J genes are TRBV27 and TRBJ1-5; 7 bases fit TRBD1. The V segment lost 6 bases and the J segment 0 bases; nucleotides outside the gene matches: 5. CDR1 and CDR2 (germline): MNHEY, SMNVEV (reference sequence). The CDR3 contains 15 residues. CDR3 amino acids: CASRVTGPSNQPQHF. Written as DNA, the CDR3 is TGTGCCAGCAGGGTGACAGGGCCTAGCAATCAGCCCCAGCATTTT.

V is TRBV7-2 and J is TRBJ2-7, with 11 bases identical to TRBD2. The germline CDR1 and CDR2 sequences are SGHTA and FQGNSA. The V segment lost 1 base and the J segment 4 bases; nucleotides outside the gene matches: 6. The CDR3 consists of 16 residues. The CDR3 protein is CASSLEGTSGLYEQYF. CDR3 DNA sequence: TGTGCCAGCAGCTTAGAGGGGACTAGCGGATTATACGAGCAGTACTTC.

This clone has only one observation. The rearrangement uses TRBV28 and TRBJ2-7, with D possibly matching TRBD2 (5 bases). Between the trimmed V and J ends, which lost 6 bases and 3 bases, there was a span of 15 bases. Germline CDR1 and CDR2: MDHEN and SYDVKM. The CDR3 spans 14 residues. The CDR3 coding sequence is TGTGCCAGCAGCCTAAGGACTGGGCTCTACGAGCAGTACTTC. Protein product: CASSLRTGLYEQYF.

The chain combines TRBV7-8 with TRBJ1-3, with D unclear. Germline values: CDR1 SGHVS, CDR2 FQNEAQ. The length of the CDR3 is 16 residues. V was trimmed by 5 bases and J by 4 bases, leaving 18 bases between them. CDR3 sequence: CASSLGLFGSGNTIYF. CDR3 DNA: TGTGCCAGCAGCCTAGGATTGTTTGGTTCCGGAAACACCATATATTTT.

The J gene is TRBJ2-3, the V gene TRBV27; 15 positions agree with TRBD2. Per germline, CDR1 MNHEY and CDR2 SMNVEV (reference sequence). After removal of 8 bases from V and 4 bases from J, the junction contained 4 bases not matched to a gene. The CDR3 sequence is 15 residues long. The CDR3 sequence is CASQGLAGGADTQYF. CDR3 in DNA: TGTGCCAGCCAGGGACTAGCGGGAGGAGCAGATACGCAGTATTTT.